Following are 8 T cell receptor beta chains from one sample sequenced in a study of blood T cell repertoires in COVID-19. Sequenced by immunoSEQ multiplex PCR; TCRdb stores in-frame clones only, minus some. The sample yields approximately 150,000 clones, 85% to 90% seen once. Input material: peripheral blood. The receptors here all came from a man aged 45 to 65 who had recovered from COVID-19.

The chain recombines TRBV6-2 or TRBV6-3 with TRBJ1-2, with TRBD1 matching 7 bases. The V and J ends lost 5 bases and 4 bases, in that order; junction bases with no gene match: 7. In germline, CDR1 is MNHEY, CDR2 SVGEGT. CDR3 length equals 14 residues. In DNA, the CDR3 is TGTGCCAGCAGTACTGACAGGGCGGGCTATGGCTACACCTTC. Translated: CASSTDRAGYGYTF.

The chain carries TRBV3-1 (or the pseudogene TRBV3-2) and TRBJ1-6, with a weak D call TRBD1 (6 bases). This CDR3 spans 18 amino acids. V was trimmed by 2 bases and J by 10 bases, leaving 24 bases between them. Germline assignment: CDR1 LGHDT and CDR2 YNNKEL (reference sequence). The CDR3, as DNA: TGTGCCAGCAGCCAATCAGTAGGAACTTTGGACAGCACCTCACCCCTCCACTTT. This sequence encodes CASSQSVGTLDSTSPLHF.

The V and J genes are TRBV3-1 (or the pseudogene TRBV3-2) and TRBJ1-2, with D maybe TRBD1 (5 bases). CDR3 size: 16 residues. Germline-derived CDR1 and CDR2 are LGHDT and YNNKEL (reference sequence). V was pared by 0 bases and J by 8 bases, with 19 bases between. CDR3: CASSQDPTGYPGGYTF. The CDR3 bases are TGTGCCAGCAGCCAAGATCCCACAGGTTACCCTGGGGGCTACACCTTC.

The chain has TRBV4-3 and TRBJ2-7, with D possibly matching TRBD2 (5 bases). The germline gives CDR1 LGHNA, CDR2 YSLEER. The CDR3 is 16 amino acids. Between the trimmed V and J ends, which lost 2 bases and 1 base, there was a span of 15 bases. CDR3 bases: TGCGCCAGCAGCCAAATTGTCGGACCGGGATCCTACGAGCAGTACTTC. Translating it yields CASSQIVGPGSYEQYF.

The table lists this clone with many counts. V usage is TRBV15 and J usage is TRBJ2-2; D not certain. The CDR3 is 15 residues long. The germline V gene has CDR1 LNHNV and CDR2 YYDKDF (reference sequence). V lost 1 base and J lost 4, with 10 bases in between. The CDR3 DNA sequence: TGTGCCACCAGCAGAGGTCTAGAAATCACCGGGGAGCTGTTTTTT. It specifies CATSRGLEITGELFF.

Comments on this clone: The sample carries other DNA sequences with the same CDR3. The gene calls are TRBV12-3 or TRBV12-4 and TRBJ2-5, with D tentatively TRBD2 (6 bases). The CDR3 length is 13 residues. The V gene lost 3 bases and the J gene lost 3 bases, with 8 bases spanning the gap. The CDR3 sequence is CASSFGGEETQYF. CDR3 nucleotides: TGTGCCAGCAGTTTCGGGGGTGAAGAGACCCAGTACTTC.

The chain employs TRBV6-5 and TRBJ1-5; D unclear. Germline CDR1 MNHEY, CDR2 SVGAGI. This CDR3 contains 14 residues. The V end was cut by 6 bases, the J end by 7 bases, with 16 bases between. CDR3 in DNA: TGTGCCAGCAGACAACCGGGGTTAGGGCAGCCCCAGCATTTT. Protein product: CASRQPGLGQPQHF.

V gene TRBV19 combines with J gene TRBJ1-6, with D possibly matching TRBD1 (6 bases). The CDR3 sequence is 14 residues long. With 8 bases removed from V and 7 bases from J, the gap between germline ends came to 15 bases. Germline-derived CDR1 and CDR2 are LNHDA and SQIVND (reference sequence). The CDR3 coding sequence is TGTGCCAGTGGGGGGGGCCTTGGAAATTCACCCCTCCACTTT. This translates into CASGGGLGNSPLHF.